The 6 T cell receptor beta chains in this list originate from one sample, sequenced in a study of response to subunit inactivated influenza vaccine. In TCRdb, the RT-PCR reads were re-called with MiXCR into one record per CDR3 protein. This repertoire shows about 700,000 distinct CDR3 sequences, around 15% found once; its top ten account for 7.6%. The source material was PBMCs from blood, sampled roughly 2 weeks before vaccination. The receptor set was obtained from a man aged 50-60 years who received an inactivated influenza vaccine.

This clonotype was seen a few times. This chain connects TRBV4-1 to TRBJ2-5; D gene ambiguous. V was trimmed by 1 base and J by 7 bases, leaving 10 bases between them. The germline gives CDR1 MGHRA, CDR2 YSYEKL. The length of the CDR3 is 13 residues. CDR3 in amino acids: CASSQAELRTQYF. The CDR3 DNA sequence: TGCGCCAGCAGCCAAGCTGAACTGAGGACCCAGTACTTC.

This clonotype was detected only a few times. The chain is built from TRBV20-1 and TRBJ1-2, with D perhaps TRBD1 (5 bases). Germline values: CDR1 DFQATT, CDR2 SNEGSKA (reference sequence). The CDR3 extends over 12 amino acids. Trimming pared 2 bases from V and 8 bases from J, leaving 12 bases between. Here the CDR3 reads CSARPTRVGYTF. The DNA of the CDR3 is TGCAGTGCTAGACCGACCAGGGTCGGCTACACCTTC.

CDR3 amino acids: CASRNIVSTNEKLFF. The CDR3 DNA reads TGTGCCAGCAGGAACATAGTTTCAACTAATGAAAAACTGTTTTTT. The J gene is TRBJ1-4, the V gene TRBV28; D ambiguous. V was pared by 6 bases and J by 0 bases, with 11 bases between. There are 15 residues in the CDR3. CDR1 and CDR2 (germline): MDHEN, SYDVKM. The variable domain in full, with the rest retrieved from reference TRBV28 and TRBJ1-4, is DVKVTQSSRYLVKRTGEKVFLECVQDMDHENMFWYRQDPGLGLRLIYFSYDVKMKEKGDIPEGYSVSREKKERFSLILESASTNQTSMYLCASRNIVSTNEKLFFGSGTQLSVL.

The rearrangement uses TRBV3-1 and TRBJ2-2, with D unresolved. CDR3 length equals 13 residues. CDR1 is LGHDT, CDR2 YNNKEL, per germline (reference sequence). V was pared by 0 bases and J by 7 bases, with 6 bases between. Here the CDR3 DNA reads TGTGCCAGCAGCCAAGATCCCGGCGGGGAGCTGTTTTTT. Translating it yields CASSQDPGGELFF.

This clonotype was found many times. The rearrangement uses TRBV4-3 and TRBJ1-3; no clear D gene. Trimming cost V 4 bases and J 0 bases, with 13 bases left between them. Germline V lookup: CDR1 LGHNA, CDR2 YSLEER. The CDR3 is 16 residues long. DNA of the CDR3: TGCGCCAGCAGCCGCATGGCAGATCTCTCTGGAAACACCATATATTTT. This encodes CASSRMADLSGNTIYF.

The rearrangement uses TRBV27 and TRBJ2-1; unclear D gene. The CDR3 has 13 residues. Between the trimmed V and J ends, which lost 3 bases and 8 bases, there was a span of 11 bases. Per germline, CDR1 MNHEY and CDR2 SMNVEV (reference sequence). The CDR3 reads CASSFLVADEQFF. CDR3 nucleotide sequence: TGTGCCAGCAGTTTCTTAGTGGCGGATGAGCAGTTCTTC.